This passage covers 24 T cell receptor beta chains from one sample sequenced in a study of cytomegalovirus exposure and HLA in healthy donors (dated by TCRdb to 2016 to 2017). The protocol used for the library was the immunoSEQ multiplex PCR assay. For the multiplex PCR, a mixture combining 60 forward primers for TCR Vbeta segments and 13 reverse primers for TCR Jbeta segments was used. TCRdb retrieved this table from immuneACCESS and kept in-frame rearrangements only. Not all clones are present; in checked studies, unresolved V genes account for under half, and no reason is known for the remainder. In this sample the table shows 110,000 to 150,000 clones, more than 75% of which occur a single time. Roughly 2.4% of the sample rests with the top ten. Material for sequencing was PBMCs. These receptors originate from a woman aged 18-35 years in good health and CMV-seropositive.

The V gene is TRBV2, the J gene TRBJ2-6; 10 bases map to TRBD1. With 4 bases clipped from V and 0 bases from J, the junction kept 9 bases outside the gene matches. Germline assignment: CDR1 SNHLY and CDR2 FYNNEI. The CDR3 sequence is 19 residues long. The CDR3 protein is CASSGPTGGLGSGANVLTF. CDR3 DNA sequence: TGTGCCAGCAGTGGACCGACAGGGGGCCTCGGCTCTGGGGCCAACGTCCTGACTTTC.

CDR3: CASSSRQVGTEAFF. CDR3 nucleotide sequence: TGCGCCAGCAGCTCCAGACAGGTAGGCACTGAAGCTTTCTTT. This chain joins TRBV5-1 and TRBJ1-1; perhaps TRBD1 as D (6 bases). The CDR3 runs 14 residues. Germline CDR1 SGHRS, CDR2 YFSETQ. V was trimmed by 3 bases and J by 4 bases, leaving 13 bases between them.

The V call is TRBV7-2, the J call TRBJ1-5; TRBD1 agrees at 8 bases. The CDR3 loop spans 14 amino acids. The ends lost 4 bases at V and 2 bases at J; junction bases unmatched: 1. Germline CDR1 reads SGHTA; CDR2 reads FQGNSA. The DNA for the CDR3 is TGTGCCAGCAGCTGGGGACAGGGCAATCAGCCCCAGCATTTT. Its translation: CASSWGQGNQPQHF.

CDR3 sequence: CASSLGTVVSDTQYF. The CDR3 nucleotides are TGCGCCAGCAGCCTGGGGACAGTTGTTTCAGATACGCAGTATTTT. The chain employs TRBV5-1 and TRBJ2-3; 7 nucleotides line up with TRBD1. V was clipped by 4 bases and J by 4 bases; unmatched bases: 9. The germline V gene has CDR1 SGHRS and CDR2 YFSETQ. The CDR3 is made up of 15 amino acids.

This clone has more than one count but fewer than ten. This sequence joins TRBV29-1 and TRBJ2-3; 9 nucleotides align to TRBD2. This CDR3 has 12 amino acids. V dropped 8 bases and J dropped 6; count of bases not matched to a gene: 6. The germline gives CDR1 SQVTM, CDR2 ANQGSEA. The CDR3 here is CSYGTSMDTQYF. CDR3 nucleotide sequence: TGCAGCTATGGGACTAGCATGGATACGCAGTATTTT.

The gene calls are TRBV5-5 and TRBJ1-3; D uncertain. Germline CDR1 reads SGHKS; CDR2 reads YYEKEE (reference sequence). CDR3 length equals 16 residues. The V end was cut by 5 bases, the J end by 0 bases, with 15 bases between. The chain's CDR3 is CASSLGPPVSGNTIYF. The CDR3 DNA is TGTGCCAGCAGTCTGGGCCCACCCGTCTCTGGAAACACCATATATTTT. Full variable domain (outside the CDR3, taken from reference TRBV5-5 and TRBJ1-3): DAGVTQSPTHLIKTRGQQVTLRCSPISGHKSVSWYQQVLGQGPQFIFQYYEKEERGRGNFPDRFSARQFPNYSSELNVNALLLGDSALYLCASSLGPPVSGNTIYFGEGSWLTVV.

In nucleotides, the CDR3 is TGTGCCATCAACCAGGGATCTGAAGCTTTCTTT. Its protein is CAINQGSEAFF. This rearrangement joins TRBV10-3 to TRBJ1-1; D possibly corresponds to TRBD1 (5 bases). CDR3 length: 11 residues. Trimming stripped 7 bases from V and 6 bases from J, with 9 bases between. Per the germline V gene, CDR1 is ENHRY and CDR2 is SYGVKD.

This CDR3 is CASSFPAGGSTDTQYF. The CDR3 DNA is TGTGCCAGCAGCTTCCCCGCGGGGGGGAGCACAGATACGCAGTATTTT. This chain links TRBV5-4 with TRBJ2-3; 9 nucleotides agree with TRBD2. The length of the CDR3 is 16 residues. Germline CDR1 SGHNT, CDR2 YYREEE (reference sequence). V shed 2 bases and J 0 bases; nucleotides not matched to a gene: 4.

This clone was recorded once. The chain is built from TRBV10-3 and TRBJ1-1; tentative D call: TRBD1 (5 bases). The CDR3 runs 13 residues. The germline V gene encodes CDR1 ENHRY and CDR2 SYGVKD. V was shortened by 3 bases and J by 1 base, with 6 bases between the two germline ends. DNA of the CDR3: TGTGCCATCAGTGAAACAGGGAACACTGAAGCTTTCTTT. This sequence encodes CAISETGNTEAFF.

This clone was seen a handful of times. V is TRBV27 and J is TRBJ2-3; 14 bases are a match to TRBD2. CDR1 is MNHEY, CDR2 SMNVEV, per germline (reference sequence). J gave up 0 bases and V 8 bases, and 7 bases lay outside the gene matches. The CDR3 runs to 17 residues. The CDR3 DNA reads as TGTGCCAGCGCAGGACTAGCGGGGGGACCAAGCACAGATACGCAGTATTTT. The encoded protein is CASAGLAGGPSTDTQYF.

This clone has a handful of counts. This chain connects TRBV6-1 to TRBJ1-5; D gene uncertain. Germline lookup yields CDR1 MNHNS and CDR2 SASEGT. This CDR3 spans 15 amino acids. V was clipped by 1 base and J by 0 bases, with 7 bases between them. CDR3 in amino acids: CASSEGGYSNQPQHF. CDR3 bases: TGTGCCAGCAGTGAAGGAGGCTATAGCAATCAGCCCCAGCATTTT.

The V gene is TRBV10-2, the J gene TRBJ1-1; possibly TRBD1 for D (5 bases). Germline assignment: CDR1 WSHSY and CDR2 SAAADI. This CDR3 has 13 residues. The ends were cut back, 7 bases at V and 2 bases at J, with 11 bases in the middle. CDR3: CASIQGKNTEAFF. In DNA, the CDR3 is TGCGCCAGCATCCAGGGAAAAAACACTGAAGCTTTCTTT.

The chain links TRBV5-1 to TRBJ2-7, with a tentative D call TRBD1 (6 bases). Germline V gene lookup returns CDR1 SGHRS and CDR2 YFSETQ. The CDR3 has 17 amino acids. Deletions cut 4 bases from V and 3 bases from J, with 23 bases between. CDR3 coding DNA: TGCGCCAGCAGCCGCCTGACAGGAGCCTCTAAGGACTACGAGCAGTACTTC. Translation: CASSRLTGASKDYEQYF.

The chain carries TRBV5-1 and TRBJ2-7; TRBD1 matches 7 bases. This CDR3 region has 12 residues. Germline V lookup: CDR1 SGHRS, CDR2 YFSETQ. After removal of 7 bases from V and 2 bases from J, the junction contained 3 bases not matched to a gene. DNA for the CDR3: TGCGCCAGCTCGGGACAGACCTACGAGCAGTACTTC. Translation gives CASSGQTYEQYF. Based on the CDR3 plus reference TRBV5-1 and TRBJ2-7, the full variable domain is KAGVTQTPRYLIKTRGQQVTLSCSPISGHRSVSWYQQTPGQGLQFLFEYFSETQRNKGNFPGRFSGRQFSNSRSEMNVSTLELGDSALYLCASSGQTYEQYFGPGTRLTVT.

Comment on this clone: A read error may produce the germline difference seen at one junction end. The chain links TRBV5-3 to TRBJ1-5, with TRBD1 identical over 8 bases. TRBV5-3 is an ORF for which the function is uncertain. The CDR3 sequence is 14 residues long. DNA for the CDR3: TGTGCCAGCAGCTTGACAGGGGGCAATCAGCCCCAGCATTTT. It translates to CASSLTGGNQPQHF.

There are a few counts of this clone. This chain links TRBV27 with TRBJ2-7, with a possible D match to TRBD1 (6 bases). Germline V gives CDR1 MNHEY, CDR2 SMNVEV (reference sequence). This CDR3 region has 13 residues. V dropped 4 bases and J dropped 5 bases, with 12 bases sitting between them. CDR3 sequence: CASSSGTFHEQYF. CDR3 nucleotide sequence: TGTGCCAGCAGTTCCGGGACATTTCACGAGCAGTACTTC.

This clone came up a few times. This chain connects TRBV6-5 to TRBJ1-2; D unclear. The CDR3 sequence is 13 residues long. Per germline, CDR1 MNHEY and CDR2 SVGAGI. The V and J ends lost 7 bases and 0 bases respectively, with 9 bases between them. The CDR3 nucleotides read TGTGCCAGCACTGAGAGGTCTAACTATGGCTACACCTTC. Translating it yields CASTERSNYGYTF.

J is TRBJ1-2 and V is TRBV2; D is possibly TRBD1 (6 bases). The germline V and J ends were trimmed by 2 bases and 4 bases, with 14 bases remaining between them. This CDR3 region has 15 residues. The germline V gene has CDR1 SNHLY and CDR2 FYNNEI. Here the CDR3 reads CASSERGGAGYGYTF. As DNA, the CDR3 is TGTGCCAGCAGTGAAAGGGGGGGCGCGGGCTATGGCTACACCTTC.

This chain joins TRBV7-2 and TRBJ2-5, with 9 bases that match TRBD1. V shed 6 bases and J 4 bases; nucleotides not matched to a gene: 12. CDR3 length equals 16 residues. Germline CDR1 and CDR2: SGHTA and FQGNSA. DNA for the CDR3: TGTGCCAGCAGGACCGGGACAGGGTGGGGAGGAGAGACCCAGTACTTC. This encodes CASRTGTGWGGETQYF.

The chain recombines TRBV7-2 with TRBJ1-2; TRBD1 is a possible D gene (6 bases). Germline loops: CDR1 SGHTA, CDR2 FQGNSA. The CDR3 spans 13 residues. V gave up 1 base and J gave up 8 bases, with 11 bases separating them. Written as DNA, the CDR3 is TGTGCCAGCAGCTTAGTACAGGGTTCCGGCTACACCTTC. This sequence encodes CASSLVQGSGYTF.

The chain recombines TRBV10-1 with TRBJ2-7; tentatively, D is TRBD2 (5 bases). CDR1 is WNHNN and CDR2 is SYGVQD in the germline V gene (reference sequence). The CDR3 runs 15 residues. With 2 bases removed from V and 5 bases from J, the gap between germline ends came to 16 bases. Written as DNA, the CDR3 is TGCGCCAGCAGTGAGATTAGTACGACGAGGGACGAGCAGTACTTC. Its protein product is CASSEISTTRDEQYF.

The V call is TRBV6-1, the J call TRBJ1-1, with D perhaps matching TRBD1 (6 bases). The CDR3 length is 18 residues. V gave up 3 bases and J gave up 1 base, with 21 bases separating them. Germline V gene data show CDR1 as MNHNS and CDR2 as SASEGT. This CDR3 reads CASSDLVWAGAQNTEAFF. The DNA of the CDR3 is TGTGCCAGCAGTGATCTAGTCTGGGCAGGGGCTCAGAACACTGAAGCTTTCTTT.

The chain recombines TRBV4-3 with TRBJ1-2; 8 positions agree with TRBD1. The V gene's germline CDR1 is LGHNA and CDR2 YSLEER. The CDR3 contains 15 residues. The ends lost 0 bases at V and 3 bases at J; junction bases unmatched: 3. The CDR3 region has the DNA TGCGCCAGCAGCCAAGACAGGGGGCGTTACTATGGCTACACCTTC. Protein: CASSQDRGRYYGYTF.

This clone came up a few times. The chain joins TRBV18 to TRBJ2-7; 7 positions match TRBD1. Looked up from germline, CDR1 is KGHSH and CDR2 is LQKENI. This CDR3 contains 14 residues. The ends lost 3 bases at V and 5 bases at J; junction bases unmatched: 7. The CDR3 loop is CASSPRDSSHEQYF. DNA for the CDR3: TGTGCCAGCTCACCGAGGGACAGCAGTCACGAGCAGTACTTC.